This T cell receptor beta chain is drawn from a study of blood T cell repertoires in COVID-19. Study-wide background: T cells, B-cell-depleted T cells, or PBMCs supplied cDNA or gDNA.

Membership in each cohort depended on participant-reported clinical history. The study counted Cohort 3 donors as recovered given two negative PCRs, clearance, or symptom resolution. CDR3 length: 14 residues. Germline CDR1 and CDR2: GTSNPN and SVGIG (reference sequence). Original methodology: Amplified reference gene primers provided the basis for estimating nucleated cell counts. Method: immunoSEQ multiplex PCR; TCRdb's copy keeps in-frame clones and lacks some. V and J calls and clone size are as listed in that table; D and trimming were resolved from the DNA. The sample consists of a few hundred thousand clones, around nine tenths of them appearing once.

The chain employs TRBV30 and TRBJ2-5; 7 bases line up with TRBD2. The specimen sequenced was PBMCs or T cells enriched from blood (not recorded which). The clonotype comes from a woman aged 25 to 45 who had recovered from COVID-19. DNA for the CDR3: TGTGCACAAGCGGTGGCTAGCGGACAAGAGACCCAGTACTTC. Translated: CAQAVASGQETQYF.